This T cell receptor (beta chain) was retrieved from a study of blood T cells in healthy people across ages. The use of a sample-barcoded 5' primer and a J-beta primer mix characterized a second PCR of about 7 to 12 cycles. Per-sample output comprised a minimum of 3 million paired-end reads containing CDR3. Using its own MiXCR run on the 5' RACE reads, TCRdb lists one record per CDR3 protein. This sample has over a million distinct CDR3 sequences, with 45% found just once. This clonotype was counted between two and nine times. This CDR3 region has 14 residues. Germline CDR1 MNHNY, CDR2 SVGAGI (reference sequence).

The TCR was taken from a woman aged 55 to 70 in good health. V gene TRBV6-6 combines with J gene TRBJ2-7, with a weak D call TRBD1 (6 bases). The closer fit of TRBJ2-5 to the DNA end suggests the J call may be wrong. Specimen: blood. The CDR3 sequence: CASSYSGTRETQYF. CDR3 nucleotide sequence: TGTGCCAGCAGTTACTCGGGGACACGAGAGACCCAGTACTTC.